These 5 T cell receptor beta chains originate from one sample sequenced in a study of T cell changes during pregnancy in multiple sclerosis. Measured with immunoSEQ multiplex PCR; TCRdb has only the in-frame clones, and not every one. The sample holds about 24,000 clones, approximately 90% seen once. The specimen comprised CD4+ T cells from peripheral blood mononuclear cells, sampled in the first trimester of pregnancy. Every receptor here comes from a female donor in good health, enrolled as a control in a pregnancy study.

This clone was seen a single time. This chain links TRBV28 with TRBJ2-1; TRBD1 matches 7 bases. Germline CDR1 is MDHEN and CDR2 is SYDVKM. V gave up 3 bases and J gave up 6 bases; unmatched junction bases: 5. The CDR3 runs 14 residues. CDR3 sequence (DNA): TGTGCCAGCAGTTTTACAGGGACAGTCAATGAGCAGTTCTTC. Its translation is CASSFTGTVNEQFF. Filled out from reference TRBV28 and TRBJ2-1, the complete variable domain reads DVKVTQSSRYLVKRTGEKVFLECVQDMDHENMFWYRQDPGLGLRLIYFSYDVKMKEKGDIPEGYSVSREKKERFSLILESASTNQTSMYLCASSFTGTVNEQFFGPGTRLTVL.

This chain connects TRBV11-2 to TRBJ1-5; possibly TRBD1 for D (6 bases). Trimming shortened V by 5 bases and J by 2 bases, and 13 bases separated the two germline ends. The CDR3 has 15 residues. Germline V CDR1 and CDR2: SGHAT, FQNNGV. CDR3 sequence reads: CASSEGGTGNQPQHF. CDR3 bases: TGTGCCAGCAGCGAAGGGGGTACGGGCAATCAGCCCCAGCATTTT.

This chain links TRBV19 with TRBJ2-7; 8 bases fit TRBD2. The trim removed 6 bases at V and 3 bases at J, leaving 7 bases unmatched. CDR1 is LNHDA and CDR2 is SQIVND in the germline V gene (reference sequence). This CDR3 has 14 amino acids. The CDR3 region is CASSRSGSFYEQYF. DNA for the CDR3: TGTGCCAGTAGCAGGAGCGGGAGTTTCTACGAGCAGTACTTC.

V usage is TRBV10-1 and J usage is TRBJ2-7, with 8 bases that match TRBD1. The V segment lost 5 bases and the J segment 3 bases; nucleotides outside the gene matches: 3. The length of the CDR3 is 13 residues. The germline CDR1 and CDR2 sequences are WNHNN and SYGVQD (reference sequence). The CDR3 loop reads CASSRTGGYEQYF. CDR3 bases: TGCGCCAGCAGTAGAACAGGGGGCTACGAGCAGTACTTC.

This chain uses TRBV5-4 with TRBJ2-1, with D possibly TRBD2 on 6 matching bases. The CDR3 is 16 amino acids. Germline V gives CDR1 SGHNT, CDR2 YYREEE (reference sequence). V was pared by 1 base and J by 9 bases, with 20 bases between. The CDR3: CASSLFGGVSISEQFF. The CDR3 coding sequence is TGTGCCAGCAGCTTGTTTGGCGGGGTGTCGATCAGTGAGCAGTTCTTC.